This paragraph covers one T cell receptor beta chain sequence. The sample belongs to a study of blood T cell repertoires in COVID-19. Profiled with immunoSEQ multiplex PCR; TCRdb holds only in-frame clones, not every one. The table shows 120,000 to 150,000 clones, with 80% to 90% occurring only once. The length of the CDR3 is 17 residues. Trimming removed 2 bases from V and 6 bases from J; junction bases left unmatched: 12. Germline CDR1 is LGHNA and CDR2 is YSLEER. The TCR originated in a man aged 18 to 30 with COVID-19, enrolled during active disease. The material sequenced was peripheral blood. The rearrangement links TRBV4-3 to TRBJ2-2, with 7 bases lining up with TRBD1. The CDR3 loop is CASSQLTGALTAGELFF. Here the CDR3 DNA reads TGCGCCAGCAGCCAATTAACAGGGGCCCTTACGGCCGGGGAGCTGTTTTTT.